The 6 T cell receptor beta chains presented below share a single source sample, sequenced in a study of immune evolution from preneoplasia to lung adenocarcinoma (dated by TCRdb to about 2021). The library was obtained by the immunoSEQ multiplex PCR assay. Not all clones reach the TCRdb copy of this immuneACCESS table, which keeps in-frame sequences only. Checked studies attribute under half of the gap to unresolved V genes and leave the rest unexplained. This sample holds 9,000 to 13,000 clones; about four fifths were observed only once. The ten largest clonotypes hold 1.5% to 2% of the sample. Material: FFPE minimally invasive lung adenocarcinoma tissue. Reading the label with the study, this specimen's cell subset or site is: micro-invasive lung adenocarcinoma (MIA). These receptors all stem from a person aged 65 to 79 with lung adenocarcinoma.

As concerns this clone: Other DNA sequences in the sample encode the same CDR3. The rearrangement links TRBV19 to TRBJ2-1; TRBD2 might be the D (6 bases). Trimming took off 2 bases at V and 5 bases at J, with 13 bases between the two ends. The CDR3 extends over 15 amino acids. From germline, CDR1 is LNHDA and CDR2 SQIVND (reference sequence). This CDR3 reads CASSIRRGGNNEQFF. The CDR3 DNA follows: TGTGCCAGTAGTATAAGGAGGGGTGGAAACAATGAGCAGTTCTTC.

The gene calls are TRBV5-1 and TRBJ2-7; TRBD1 is a possible D gene (5 bases). Germline V gives CDR1 SGHRS, CDR2 YFSETQ. Trimming left V 3 bases short and J 0 bases short, with 13 bases between. The CDR3 is 15 residues long. CDR3 in DNA: TGCGCCAGCAGCTCACAGTTAGGGGCCTCCTACGAGCAGTACTTC. As protein: CASSSQLGASYEQYF.

The chain recombines TRBV19 with TRBJ2-7; D might be TRBD2 (6 bases). From germline, CDR1 is LNHDA and CDR2 SQIVND (reference sequence). The CDR3 runs to 15 residues. Trimming stripped 4 bases from V and 1 base from J, with 14 bases between. The DNA of the CDR3 is TGTGCCAGTAGTACCCAATCGGGGGATTCCTACGAGCAGTACTTC. Protein product: CASSTQSGDSYEQYF. Based on the CDR3 plus reference TRBV19 and TRBJ2-7, the full variable domain is DGGITQSPKYLFRKEGQNVTLSCEQNLNHDAMYWYRQDPGQGLRLIYYSQIVNDFQKGDIAEGYSVSREKKESFPLTVTSAQKNPTAFYLCASSTQSGDSYEQYFGPGTRLTVT.

V gene TRBV27 combines with J gene TRBJ1-3; D is unresolved. V was cut by 9 bases and J by 0 bases, with 9 bases left in between. CDR1 and CDR2 (germline): MNHEY, SMNVEV (reference sequence). The CDR3 spans 13 residues. The CDR3, as DNA: TGTGCCAGTAGGGAATACTCTGGAAACACCATATATTTT. Translation gives CASREYSGNTIYF.

The V and J genes are TRBV6-5 and TRBJ1-2; D remains unclear. The length of the CDR3 is 13 residues. Germline CDR1 reads MNHEY; CDR2 reads SVGAGI. Trimming took off 5 bases at V and 2 bases at J, with 9 bases between the two ends. The CDR3 DNA reads TGTGCCAGCAGTCCTACCGGGAACTATGGCTACACCTTC. Protein product: CASSPTGNYGYTF.

The chain carries TRBV7-2 and TRBJ2-3, with 10 bases identical to TRBD2. This CDR3 has 14 amino acids. Germline V gene data show CDR1 as SGHTA and CDR2 as FQGNSA. V lost 4 bases to trimming and J lost 12 bases; unmatched junction nucleotides: 10. CDR3 nucleotide sequence: TGTGCCAGCAGCTCAACGCCTAGCGGGAGCCACCAGTATTTT. This codes for CASSSTPSGSHQYF.